This is a list of T cell receptor beta chains from one sample in a study of GPR56 and killer-like receptors on CD4 memory cells. TCRdb reworked the reads into one entry per CDR3 protein, no DNA. Here the sample table reports about 2,000 distinct CDR3 sequences. What was sequenced was memory CD4+ T cells from blood. Receptors were obtained from a human donor in good health. CDR3s include the opening cysteine and the closing phenylalanine or tryptophan. Not all rows give a size; the values are once, few, many and, for expanded clones, a class.

clone_size	j_call	v_call	cdr3_aa
NA	TRBJ1-1	TRBV14	CASSLPGTNTEAFF
NA	TRBJ1-1	TRBV4-2	CASSQAGRQRNTEAFF
large	TRBJ2-2	TRBV6-2/TRBV6-3	CASSSRGGGGGELFF
NA	TRBJ1-2	TRBV7-2	CASSLEGGYTF
NA	TRBJ2-3	TRBV11-2	CASSFRGAGADTQYF
NA	TRBJ2-3	TRBV20-1	CSARGGTNRRGGTDTQYF
NA	TRBJ1-6	TRBV20-1	CSVRSQYNSPLHF
NA	TRBJ2-7	TRBV20-1	CSVTKGAAGYEQYF
medium-sized	TRBJ1-3	TRBV7-2	CASSSPALTYAGNTIYF
NA	TRBJ2-1	TRBV10-1	CASSVKAGSSYNEQFF
NA	TRBJ2-1	TRBV20-1	CSAPDLETSGNYNEQFF
medium-sized	TRBJ2-3	TRBV13	CASSLAVTDTQYF
NA	TRBJ2-4	TRBV20-1	CSARDGRSGRNIQYF
medium-sized	TRBJ2-5	TRBV19	CATRTGGQETQYF
medium-sized	TRBJ1-6	TRBV27	CASSFQRGGSPLHF
NA	TRBJ1-3	TRBV7-2	CASSFPGPSGNTIYF
large	TRBJ1-2	TRBV19	CASSTRQRKFYGYTF
NA	TRBJ1-6	TRBV20-1	CSARNTFNSPLHF
NA	TRBJ2-1	TRBV30	CAWNHLAGGNNEQFF
medium-sized	TRBJ2-3	TRBV30	CAWSTGLAGYMQYF
large	TRBJ2-1	TRBV5-4	CASSSTTAEQFF
large	TRBJ2-3	TRBV27	CASSRTQLGQGADTQYF
large	TRBJ1-6	TRBV6-6	CARPPSSYNSPLHF
medium-sized	TRBJ2-1	TRBV6-1	CASRQGARYNEQFF
NA	TRBJ1-5	TRBV28	CASSSGASGDQPQHF
NA	TRBJ1-5	TRBV4-1	CASSQDGGLGNQPQHF
NA	TRBJ2-1	TRBV4-2	CASSQGQGAYNEQFF
large	TRBJ1-5	TRBV19	CASSPKGGRWNQPQHF
NA	TRBJ1-5	TRBV19	CASRRELNQPQHF
NA	TRBJ1-6	TRBV6-1	CARETIFALHF
medium-sized	TRBJ2-3	TRBV18	CASSQAGAGVADTQYF
NA	TRBJ1-1	TRBV9	CASSPPTPNAEAFF
medium-sized	TRBJ1-5	TRBV19	CASSGGDYSNQPQHF
NA	TRBJ2-3	TRBV12-3/TRBV12-4	CASSRRAGGPSDTQYF
NA	TRBJ2-7	TRBV7-9	CASTLWGLAGVQGNEQYF
medium-sized	TRBJ2-3	TRBV5-4	CASGTAADTQYF
medium-sized	TRBJ2-2	TRBV13	CASSLELAVNTGELFF
NA	TRBJ2-5	TRBV20-1	CSATAAGTSGRQTQYF
NA	TRBJ2-1	TRBV7-3	CASSPQTSGSNEQFF
medium-sized	TRBJ1-1	TRBV12-3/TRBV12-4	CASSLSGTEAFF
medium-sized	TRBJ1-6	TRBV15	CATSRARDGFLNTLHF
NA	TRBJ2-4	TRBV6-2/TRBV6-3	CANTSGSGAKNIQYF
medium-sized	TRBJ1-4	TRBV9	CASSVGLGEKLFF
NA	TRBJ2-3	TRBV6-2/TRBV6-3	CASSRTYPQYF
NA	TRBJ2-3	TRBV4-2	CASSQLFNPRGYEGQTPHTQYF
medium-sized	TRBJ1-4	TRBV18	CASSAYNRLRSTNEKLFF
NA	TRBJ2-3	TRBV3-1	CASSRNPDTQYF